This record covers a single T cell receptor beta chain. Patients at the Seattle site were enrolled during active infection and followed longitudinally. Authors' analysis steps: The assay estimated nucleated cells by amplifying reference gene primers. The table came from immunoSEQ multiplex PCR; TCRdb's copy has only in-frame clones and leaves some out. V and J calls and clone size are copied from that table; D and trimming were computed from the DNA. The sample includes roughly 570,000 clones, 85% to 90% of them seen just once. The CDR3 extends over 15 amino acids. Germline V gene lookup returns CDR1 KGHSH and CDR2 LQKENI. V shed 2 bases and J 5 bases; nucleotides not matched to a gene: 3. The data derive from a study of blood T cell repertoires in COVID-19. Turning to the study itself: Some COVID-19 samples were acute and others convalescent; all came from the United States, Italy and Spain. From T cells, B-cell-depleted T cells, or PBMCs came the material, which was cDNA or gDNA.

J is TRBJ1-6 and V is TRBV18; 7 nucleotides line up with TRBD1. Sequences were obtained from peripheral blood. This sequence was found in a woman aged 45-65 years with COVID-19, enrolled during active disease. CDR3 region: CASSPETGNNSPLHF. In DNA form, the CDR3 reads TGTGCCAGCTCACCAGAGACAGGGAATAATTCACCCCTCCACTTT.